The entry that follows covers one TCR beta chain sequence. TCRdb keeps only in-frame clones here, not all; method: immunoSEQ multiplex PCR. The sample records 150,000 to 200,000 clones, nearly 90% being singletons. The data belong to a study of control samples from healthy donors and cancer patients. Trimming took off 2 bases at V and 7 bases at J, with 18 bases between the two ends. Germline CDR1 reads LGHDT; CDR2 reads YNNKEL (reference sequence). The CDR3 has 17 amino acids. The origin of this receptor is a woman between 50 and 59 years old in good health. V and J are TRBV3-1 (or the pseudogene TRBV3-2) and TRBJ1-6; D is undetermined. The specimen sequenced was blood. The CDR3: CASSQQRGRGMNSPLHF. The CDR3, as DNA: TGTGCCAGCAGCCAACAACGGGGTCGGGGTATGAATTCACCCCTCCACTTT.